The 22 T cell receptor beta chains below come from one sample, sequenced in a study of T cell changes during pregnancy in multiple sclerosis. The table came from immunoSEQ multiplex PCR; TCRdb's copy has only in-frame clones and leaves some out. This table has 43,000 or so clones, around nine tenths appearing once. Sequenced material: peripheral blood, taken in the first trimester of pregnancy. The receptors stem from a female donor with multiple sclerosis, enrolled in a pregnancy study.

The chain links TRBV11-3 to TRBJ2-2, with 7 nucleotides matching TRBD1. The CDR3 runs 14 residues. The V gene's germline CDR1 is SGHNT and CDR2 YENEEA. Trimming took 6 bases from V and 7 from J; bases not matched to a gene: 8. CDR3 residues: CASRSDRDRGELFF. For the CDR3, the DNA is TGTGCCAGCAGATCCGACAGGGATCGCGGGGAGCTGTTTTTT.

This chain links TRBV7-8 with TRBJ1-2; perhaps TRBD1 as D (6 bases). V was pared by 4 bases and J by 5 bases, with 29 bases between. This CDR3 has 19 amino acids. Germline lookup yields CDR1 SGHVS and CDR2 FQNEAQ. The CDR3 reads CASSSRRKSRQVKGYGYTF. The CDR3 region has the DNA TGTGCCAGCAGCTCCCGACGGAAGAGCAGACAGGTCAAGGGGTATGGCTACACCTTC.

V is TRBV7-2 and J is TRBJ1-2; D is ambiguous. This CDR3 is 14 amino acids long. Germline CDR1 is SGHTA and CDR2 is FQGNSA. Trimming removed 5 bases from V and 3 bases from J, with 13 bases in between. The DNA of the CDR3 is TGTGCCAGCAGCCCCACGGGTTTTGACTATGGCTACACCTTC. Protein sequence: CASSPTGFDYGYTF.

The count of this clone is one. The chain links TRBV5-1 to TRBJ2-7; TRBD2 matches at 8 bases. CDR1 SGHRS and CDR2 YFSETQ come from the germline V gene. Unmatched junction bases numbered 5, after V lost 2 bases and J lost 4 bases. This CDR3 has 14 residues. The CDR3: CASSFRRGVYEQYF. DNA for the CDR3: TGCGCCAGCAGCTTTCGGCGGGGGGTGTACGAGCAGTACTTC.

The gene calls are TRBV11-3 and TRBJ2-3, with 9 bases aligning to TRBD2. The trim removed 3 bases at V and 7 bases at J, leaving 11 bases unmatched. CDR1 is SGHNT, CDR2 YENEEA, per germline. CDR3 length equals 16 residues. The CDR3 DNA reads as TGTGCCAGCAGCTTGGGGCGGGGGGGCAATTTTTATACGCAGTATTTT. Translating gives CASSLGRGGNFYTQYF.

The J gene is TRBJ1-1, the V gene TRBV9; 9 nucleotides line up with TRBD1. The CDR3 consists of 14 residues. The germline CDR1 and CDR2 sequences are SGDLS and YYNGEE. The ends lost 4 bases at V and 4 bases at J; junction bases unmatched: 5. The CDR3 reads CASSLTTGGTEAFF. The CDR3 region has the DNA TGTGCCAGCAGCTTGACGACAGGGGGCACTGAAGCTTTCTTT.

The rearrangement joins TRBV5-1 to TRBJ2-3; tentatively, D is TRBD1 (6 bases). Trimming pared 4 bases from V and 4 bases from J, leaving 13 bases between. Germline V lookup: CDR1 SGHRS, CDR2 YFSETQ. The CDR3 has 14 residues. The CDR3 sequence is CASSPWQGPDTQYF. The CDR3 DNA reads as TGCGCCAGCAGCCCTTGGCAGGGGCCAGATACGCAGTATTTT. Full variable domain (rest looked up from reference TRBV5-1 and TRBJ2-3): KAGVTQTPRYLIKTRGQQVTLSCSPISGHRSVSWYQQTPGQGLQFLFEYFSETQRNKGNFPGRFSGRQFSNSRSEMNVSTLELGDSALYLCASSPWQGPDTQYFGPGTRLTVL.

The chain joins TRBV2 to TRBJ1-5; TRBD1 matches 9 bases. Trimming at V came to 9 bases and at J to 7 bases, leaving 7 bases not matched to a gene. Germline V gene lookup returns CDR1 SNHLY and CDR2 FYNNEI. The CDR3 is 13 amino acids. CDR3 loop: CARQGAAGQPQHF. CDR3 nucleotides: TGTGCCAGACAGGGGGCGGCGGGGCAGCCCCAGCATTTT.

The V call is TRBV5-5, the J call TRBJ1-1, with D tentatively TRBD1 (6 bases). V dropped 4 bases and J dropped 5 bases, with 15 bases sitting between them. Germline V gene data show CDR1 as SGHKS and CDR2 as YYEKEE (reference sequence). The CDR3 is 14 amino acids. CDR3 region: CASSPLTRGTEAFF. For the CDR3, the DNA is TGTGCCAGCAGCCCACTGACGAGGGGGACTGAAGCTTTCTTT.

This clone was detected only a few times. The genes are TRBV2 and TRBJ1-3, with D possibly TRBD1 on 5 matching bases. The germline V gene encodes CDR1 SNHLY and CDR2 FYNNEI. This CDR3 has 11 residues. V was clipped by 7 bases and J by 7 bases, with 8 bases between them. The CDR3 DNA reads TGTGCCAGCAACCGGGGGAACACCATATATTTT. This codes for CASNRGNTIYF.

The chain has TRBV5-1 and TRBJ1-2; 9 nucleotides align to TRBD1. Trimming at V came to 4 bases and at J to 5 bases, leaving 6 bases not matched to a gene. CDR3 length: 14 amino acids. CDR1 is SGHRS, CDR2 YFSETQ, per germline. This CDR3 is CASSIETGGYGYTF. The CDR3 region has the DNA TGCGCCAGCAGCATTGAGACAGGGGGGTATGGCTACACCTTC.

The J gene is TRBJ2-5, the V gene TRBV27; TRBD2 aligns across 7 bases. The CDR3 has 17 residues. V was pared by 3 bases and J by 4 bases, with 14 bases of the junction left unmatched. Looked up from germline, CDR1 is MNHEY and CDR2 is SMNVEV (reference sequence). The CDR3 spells CASSFSRGDLEGETQYF. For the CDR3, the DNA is TGTGCCAGCAGTTTCAGCCGGGGGGACTTAGAGGGAGAGACCCAGTACTTC.

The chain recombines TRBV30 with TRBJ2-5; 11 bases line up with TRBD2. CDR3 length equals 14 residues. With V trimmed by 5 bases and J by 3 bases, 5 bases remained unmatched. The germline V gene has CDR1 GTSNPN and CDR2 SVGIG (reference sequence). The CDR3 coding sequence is TGTGCCTGGGACCTAGCGGGGGGTAAAGAGACCCAGTACTTC. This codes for CAWDLAGGKETQYF.

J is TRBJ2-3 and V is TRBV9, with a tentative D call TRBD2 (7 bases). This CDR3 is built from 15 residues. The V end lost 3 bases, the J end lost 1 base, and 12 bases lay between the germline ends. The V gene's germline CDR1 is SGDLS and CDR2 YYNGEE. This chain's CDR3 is CASSGRGGRTDTQYF. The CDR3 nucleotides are TGTGCCAGCAGCGGGAGGGGGGGGCGCACAGATACGCAGTATTTT.

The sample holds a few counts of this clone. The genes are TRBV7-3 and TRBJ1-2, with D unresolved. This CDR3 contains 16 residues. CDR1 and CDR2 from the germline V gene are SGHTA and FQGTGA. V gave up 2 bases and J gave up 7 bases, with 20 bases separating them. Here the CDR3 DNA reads TGTGCCAGCAGCTTAGAATCGGCCAGGCCGTCGCTTGGCTACACCTTC. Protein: CASSLESARPSLGYTF.

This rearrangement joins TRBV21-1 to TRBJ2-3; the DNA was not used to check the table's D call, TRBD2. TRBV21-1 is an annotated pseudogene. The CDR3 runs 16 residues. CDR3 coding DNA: TGTGCCAGCAGCAAAGGGGCTAGCGGGGGTCCAGATACGCAGTATTTT. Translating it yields CASSKGASGGPDTQYF.

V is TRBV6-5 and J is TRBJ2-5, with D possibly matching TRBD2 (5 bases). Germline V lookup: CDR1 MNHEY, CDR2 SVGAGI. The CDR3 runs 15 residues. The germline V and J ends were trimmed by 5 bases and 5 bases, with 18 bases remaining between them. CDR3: CASSHGVGRDETQYF. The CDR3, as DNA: TGTGCCAGCAGTCACGGGGTCGGCCGAGATGAGACCCAGTACTTC.

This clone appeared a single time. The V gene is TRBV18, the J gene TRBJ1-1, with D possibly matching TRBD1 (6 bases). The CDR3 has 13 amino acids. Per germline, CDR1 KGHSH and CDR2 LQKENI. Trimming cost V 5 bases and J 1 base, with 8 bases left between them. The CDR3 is CASSVQGNTEAFF. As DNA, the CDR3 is TGTGCCAGCTCAGTACAGGGGAACACTGAAGCTTTCTTT.

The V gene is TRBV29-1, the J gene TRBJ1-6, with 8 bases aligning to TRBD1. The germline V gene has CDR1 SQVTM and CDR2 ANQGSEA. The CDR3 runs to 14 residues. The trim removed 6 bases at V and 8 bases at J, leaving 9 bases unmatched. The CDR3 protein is CSVALGQADSPLHF. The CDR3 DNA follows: TGCAGCGTCGCTTTGGGACAGGCGGATTCACCCCTCCACTTT.

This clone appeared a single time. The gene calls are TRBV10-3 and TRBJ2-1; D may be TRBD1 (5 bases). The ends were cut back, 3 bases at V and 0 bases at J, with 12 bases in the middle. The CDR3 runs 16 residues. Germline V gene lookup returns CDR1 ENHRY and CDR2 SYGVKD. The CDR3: CAISEYARVSYNEQFF. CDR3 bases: TGTGCCATCAGTGAATATGCCAGGGTCTCCTACAATGAGCAGTTCTTC.

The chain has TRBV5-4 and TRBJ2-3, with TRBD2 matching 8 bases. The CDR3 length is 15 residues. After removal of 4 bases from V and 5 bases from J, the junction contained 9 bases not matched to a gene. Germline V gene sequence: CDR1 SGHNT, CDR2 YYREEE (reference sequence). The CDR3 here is CASSTPGGPGDTQYF. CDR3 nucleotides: TGTGCCAGCAGCACCCCGGGGGGGCCGGGAGATACGCAGTATTTT.

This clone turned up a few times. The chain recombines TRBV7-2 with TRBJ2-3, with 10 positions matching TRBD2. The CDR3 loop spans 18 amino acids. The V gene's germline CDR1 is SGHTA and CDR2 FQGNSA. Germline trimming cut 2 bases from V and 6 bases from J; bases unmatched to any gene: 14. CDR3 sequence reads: CASSLFITSGAGRDTQYF. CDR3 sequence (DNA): TGTGCCAGCAGCTTATTCATAACTAGCGGGGCGGGGAGGGATACGCAGTATTTT. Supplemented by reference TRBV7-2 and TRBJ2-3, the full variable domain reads GAGVSQSPSNKVTEKGKDVELRCDPISGHTALYWYRQSLGQGLEFLIYFQGNSAPDKSGLPSDRFSAERTGGSVSTLTIQRTQQEDSAVYLCASSLFITSGAGRDTQYFGPGTRLTVL.